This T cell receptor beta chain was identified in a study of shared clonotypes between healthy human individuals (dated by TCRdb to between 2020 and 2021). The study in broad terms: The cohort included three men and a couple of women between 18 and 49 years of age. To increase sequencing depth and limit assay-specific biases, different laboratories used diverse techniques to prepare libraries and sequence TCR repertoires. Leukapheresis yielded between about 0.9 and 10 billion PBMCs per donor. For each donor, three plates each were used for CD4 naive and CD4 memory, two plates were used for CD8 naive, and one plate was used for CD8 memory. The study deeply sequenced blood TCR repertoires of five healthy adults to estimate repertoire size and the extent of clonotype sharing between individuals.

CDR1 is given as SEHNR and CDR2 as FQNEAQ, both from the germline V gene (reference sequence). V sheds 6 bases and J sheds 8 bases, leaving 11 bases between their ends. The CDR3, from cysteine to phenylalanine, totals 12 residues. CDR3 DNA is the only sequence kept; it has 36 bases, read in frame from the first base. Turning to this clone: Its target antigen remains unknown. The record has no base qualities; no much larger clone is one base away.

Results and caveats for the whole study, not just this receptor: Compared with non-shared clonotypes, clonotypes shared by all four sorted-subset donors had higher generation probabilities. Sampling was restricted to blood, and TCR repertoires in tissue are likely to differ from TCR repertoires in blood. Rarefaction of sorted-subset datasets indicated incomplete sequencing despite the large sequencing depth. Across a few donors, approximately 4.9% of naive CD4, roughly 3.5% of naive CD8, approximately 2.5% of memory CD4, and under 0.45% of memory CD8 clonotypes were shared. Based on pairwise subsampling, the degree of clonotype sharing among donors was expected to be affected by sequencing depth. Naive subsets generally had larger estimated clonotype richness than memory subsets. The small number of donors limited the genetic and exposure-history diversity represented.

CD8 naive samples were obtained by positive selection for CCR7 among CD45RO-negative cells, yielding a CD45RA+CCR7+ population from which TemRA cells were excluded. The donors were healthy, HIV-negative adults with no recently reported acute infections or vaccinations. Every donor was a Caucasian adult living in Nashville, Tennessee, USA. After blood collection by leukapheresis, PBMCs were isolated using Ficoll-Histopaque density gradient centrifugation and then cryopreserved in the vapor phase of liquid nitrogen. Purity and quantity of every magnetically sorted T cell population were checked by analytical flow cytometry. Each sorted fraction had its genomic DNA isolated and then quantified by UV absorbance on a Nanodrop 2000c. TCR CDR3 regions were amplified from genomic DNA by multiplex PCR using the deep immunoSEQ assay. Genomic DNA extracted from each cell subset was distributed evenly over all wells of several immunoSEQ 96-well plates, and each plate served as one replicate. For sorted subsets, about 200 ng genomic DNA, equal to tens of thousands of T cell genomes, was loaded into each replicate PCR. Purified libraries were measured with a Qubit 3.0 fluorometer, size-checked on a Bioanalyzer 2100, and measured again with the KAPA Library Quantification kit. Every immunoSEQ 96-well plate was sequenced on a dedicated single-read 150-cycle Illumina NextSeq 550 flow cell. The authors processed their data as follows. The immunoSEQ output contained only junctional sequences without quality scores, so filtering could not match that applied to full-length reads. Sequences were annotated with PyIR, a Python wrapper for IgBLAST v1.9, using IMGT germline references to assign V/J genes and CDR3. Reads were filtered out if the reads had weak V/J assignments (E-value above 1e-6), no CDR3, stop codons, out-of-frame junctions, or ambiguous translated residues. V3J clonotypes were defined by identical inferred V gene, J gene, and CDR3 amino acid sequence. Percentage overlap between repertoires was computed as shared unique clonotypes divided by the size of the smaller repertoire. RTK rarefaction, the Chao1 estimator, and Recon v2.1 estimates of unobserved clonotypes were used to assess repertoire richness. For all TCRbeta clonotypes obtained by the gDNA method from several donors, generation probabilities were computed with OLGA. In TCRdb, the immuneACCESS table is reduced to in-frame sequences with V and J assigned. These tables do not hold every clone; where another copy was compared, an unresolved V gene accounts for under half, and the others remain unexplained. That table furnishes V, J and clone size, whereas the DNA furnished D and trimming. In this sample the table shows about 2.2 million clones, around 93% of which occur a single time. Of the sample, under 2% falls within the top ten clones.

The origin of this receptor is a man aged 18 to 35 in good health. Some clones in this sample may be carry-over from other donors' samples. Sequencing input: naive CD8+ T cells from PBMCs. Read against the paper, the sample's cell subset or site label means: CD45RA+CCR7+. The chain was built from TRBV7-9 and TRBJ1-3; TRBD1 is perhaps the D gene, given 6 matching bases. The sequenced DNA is TGTGCCAGCAGTCTCTCAGGGGACACCATATATTTT. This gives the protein CASSLSGDTIYF.